This TCR beta chain stems from a study of T cell responses to AZD1222 COVID-19 vaccine. Study findings and constraints: Spike-specific TCR breadth and depth grew following two AZD1222 doses. Reportedly, close to half of spike-specific TCRs are directed against unmutated variant regions. Repertoires in all cases were sampled only once the peak T cell response had passed.

V lost 1 base, J lost 3 bases, and 12 bases lay in between. Looked up from germline, CDR1 is SEHNR and CDR2 is FQNEAQ (reference sequence). The CDR3 loop spans 15 amino acids. Turning to this clone: Its specificity is not known.

Data came from immunoSEQ multiplex PCR; TCRdb stores just in-frame clones and leaves some out. The sample yields some 130,000 clones, 85% to 90% seen once. This TCR derives from an adult in good health. The chain carries TRBV7-9 and TRBJ1-2; maybe TRBD1 (5 bases). This material consisted of peripheral blood, taken on day 0 of AZD1222 vaccination. The CDR3 region has the DNA TGTGCCAGCAGCTTAGTTTCAGGGTGGGACTATGGCTACACCTTC. Translated: CASSLVSGWDYGYTF.